This T cell receptor (beta chain) was documented in a study of blood T cell repertoires in COVID-19. Germline assignment: CDR1 SGHRS and CDR2 YFSETQ. Trimming removed 4 bases from V and 8 bases from J; junction bases left unmatched: 8. The CDR3 covers 14 residues. TCRdb keeps only in-frame clones here, not all; method: immunoSEQ multiplex PCR. The sample includes approximately 210,000 clones, about 91% of them seen just once. This chain uses TRBV5-1 with TRBJ1-3; the match to TRBD1 covers 8 bases. The sequence came from a woman aged 40-49 years with acute or convalescent COVID-19. The sequencing sample was made of peripheral blood. The CDR3 is CASSRQGREDTIYF. CDR3 DNA: TGCGCCAGCAGCCGACAGGGGAGGGAGGACACCATATATTTT.